The 10 T cell receptor beta chains below were found in one sample sequenced in a study of OX40 agonist ivuxolimab in advanced cancers. The protocol was immunoSEQ multiplex PCR, while the TCRdb copy is restricted to in-frame clones and leaves out a portion. The table has some 47,000 clones, 79% seen once. The sample in question was CD4+ or CD8+ T cells sorted from blood, obtained in a trial of the OX40 agonist ivuxolimab. The receptors shown here come from an adult with an advanced solid tumor such as melanoma, head and neck, liver or kidney cancer.

The V gene is TRBV7-2, the J gene TRBJ1-2; a possible D gene is TRBD1 (6 bases). The CDR3 extends over 14 amino acids. Germline V gene data show CDR1 as SGHTA and CDR2 as FQGNSA. V was pared by 1 base and J by 4 bases, with 10 bases between. CDR3 DNA: TGTGCCAGCAGCTTAGAGGGACACCTCTATGGCTACACCTTC. Its protein product is CASSLEGHLYGYTF.

V gene TRBV4-1 combines with J gene TRBJ2-2; D gene ambiguous. The germline gives CDR1 MGHRA, CDR2 YSYEKL. CDR3 size: 14 residues. Trimming shortened V by 5 bases and J by 7 bases, and 14 bases separated the two germline ends. CDR3 protein: CASSLTPRIGELFF. CDR3 DNA: TGCGCCAGCAGCTTGACCCCGAGGATCGGGGAGCTGTTTTTT.

The chain couples TRBV10-3 to TRBJ1-3; no definite D call. With 4 bases removed from V and 0 bases from J, the gap between germline ends came to 13 bases. The CDR3 totals 16 residues. CDR1 ENHRY and CDR2 SYGVKD come from the germline V gene. CDR3 loop: CAISVRSASSGNTIYF. CDR3 DNA: TGTGCCATCAGTGTACGGAGTGCCAGCTCTGGAAACACCATATATTTT.

The CDR3 coding sequence is TGTGCCAGCAGCGTAGGGACGGGAAATGAAAAACTGTTTTTT. The encoded protein is CASSVGTGNEKLFF. The V call is TRBV9, the J call TRBJ1-4; no clear D gene. The V end lost 0 bases, the J end lost 5 bases, and 8 bases lay between the germline ends. Germline assignment: CDR1 SGDLS and CDR2 YYNGEE. CDR3 length equals 14 residues.

J is TRBJ2-1 and V is TRBV27; D is possibly TRBD1 or TRBD2 (5 bases each). Germline V lookup: CDR1 MNHEY, CDR2 SMNVEV (reference sequence). Deletions cut 6 bases from V and 1 base from J, with 10 bases between. The CDR3 length is 14 residues. The CDR3 bases are TGTGCCAGCAGCTACAGGAGGTCCTACAATGAGCAGTTCTTC. Its protein is CASSYRRSYNEQFF.

This chain joins TRBV7-9 and TRBJ2-1; D gene unclear. CDR1 is SEHNR and CDR2 is FQNEAQ in the germline V gene (reference sequence). Trimming took off 2 bases at V and 12 bases at J, with 11 bases between the two ends. The CDR3 is 12 amino acids. The CDR3 spells CASSLRQTGQFF. CDR3 DNA: TGTGCCAGCAGCTTAAGGCAGACCGGGCAGTTCTTC.

This clone was picked up a small number of times. This chain uses TRBV4-2 with TRBJ2-1; 11 nucleotides match TRBD2. This CDR3 is built from 17 residues. Germline assignment: CDR1 LGHNA and CDR2 YNFKEQ. With V trimmed by 0 bases and J by 5 bases, 6 bases remained unmatched. The CDR3 DNA follows: TGTGCCAGCAGCCAAGACTTCTTAGCGGGAGGGAACAATGAGCAGTTCTTC. It yields the protein CASSQDFLAGGNNEQFF.

The V call is TRBV7-2, the J call TRBJ1-5; a weak D match, TRBD1 (5 bases). V lost 2 bases and J 5 bases, leaving 13 bases between the germline ends. The CDR3 has 15 residues. The germline gives CDR1 SGHTA, CDR2 FQGNSA. The CDR3 DNA reads as TGTGCCAGCAGCTTATCGGGGGGGAATCATCAGCCCCAGCATTTT. Protein sequence: CASSLSGGNHQPQHF.

V and J are TRBV6-5 and TRBJ1-4; perhaps TRBD1 as D (6 bases). Per germline, CDR1 MNHEY and CDR2 SVGAGI. The CDR3 spans 14 residues. V lost 10 bases and J lost 7, with 19 bases in between. The CDR3 coding sequence is TGTGCCACCAGGGCCCAGGGGAAGAGTGAAAAACTGTTTTTT. Translating it yields CATRAQGKSEKLFF.

This clone was counted only a few times. The chain carries TRBV6-7 and TRBJ1-5; D remains ambiguous. TRBV6-7 qualifies as an ORF whose function is uncertain. V lost 8 bases and J 2 bases, leaving 13 bases between the germline ends. The CDR3 spans 14 residues. The DNA for the CDR3 is TGTGCCAGCGATACCCGGGCGGGCAATCAGCCCCAGCATTTT. It specifies CASDTRAGNQPQHF.